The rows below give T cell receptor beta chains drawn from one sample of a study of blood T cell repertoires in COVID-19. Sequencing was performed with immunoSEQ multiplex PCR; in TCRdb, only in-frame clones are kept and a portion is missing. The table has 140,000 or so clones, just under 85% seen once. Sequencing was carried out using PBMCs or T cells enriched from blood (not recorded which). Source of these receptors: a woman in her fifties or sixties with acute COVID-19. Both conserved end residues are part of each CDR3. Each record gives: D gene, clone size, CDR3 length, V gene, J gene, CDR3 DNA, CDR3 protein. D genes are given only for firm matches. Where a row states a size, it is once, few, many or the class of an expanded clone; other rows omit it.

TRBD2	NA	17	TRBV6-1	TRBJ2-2	TGTGCCAGCAGTGGGGGACTAGCGGGCGTGAACACCGGGGAGCTGTTTTTT	CASSGGLAGVNTGELFF
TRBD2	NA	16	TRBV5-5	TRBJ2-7	TGTGCCAGCAGCTATGATGTCGGGAGGGCAACCTACGAGCAGTACTTC	CASSYDVGRATYEQYF
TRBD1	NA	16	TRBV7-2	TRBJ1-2	TGTGCCAGCAGCCCCAGTCGGGGGACAGAAAAATTTGGCTACACCTTC	CASSPSRGTEKFGYTF
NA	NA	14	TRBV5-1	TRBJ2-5	TGCGCCAGCAGCATTGACAGTCCCCACGAGACCCAGTACTTC	CASSIDSPHETQYF
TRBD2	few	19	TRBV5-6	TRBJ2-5	TGTGCCAGCAGCACTCTTTCCGGGGGGACTAGCGGGAGTTTCGAGACCCAGTACTTC	CASSTLSGGTSGSFETQYF
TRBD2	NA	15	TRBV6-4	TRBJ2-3	TGTGCCAGCAGTGACGGGATAGCGGGAGCAGATACGCAGTATTTT	CASSDGIAGADTQYF
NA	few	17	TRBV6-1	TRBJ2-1	TGTGCCAGCAGTGAAACCCCTAGACTAGTCGGTCAAGGTGAGCAGTTCTTC	CASSETPRLVGQGEQFF
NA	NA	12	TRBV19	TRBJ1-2	TGTGCCAGTAGGGACTTGCCGCATGGCTACACCTTC	CASRDLPHGYTF
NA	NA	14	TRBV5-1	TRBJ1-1	TGCGCCAGCAGTACCGAGGACGGGGGGACTGAAGCTTTCTTT	CASSTEDGGTEAFF
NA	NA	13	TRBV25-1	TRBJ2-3	TGTGCCAGCAGTGGGGAGTATGGAGATACGCAGTATTTT	CASSGEYGDTQYF
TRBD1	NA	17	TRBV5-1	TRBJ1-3	TGCGCCAGCAGCCCGGGACAGGGGGCGAGCTCTGGAAACACCATATATTTT	CASSPGQGASSGNTIYF
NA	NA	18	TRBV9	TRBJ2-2	TGTGCCAGCAGCGTAGTGTCTCCTAGCTCCACGAGGACCGGGGAGCTGTTTTTT	CASSVVSPSSTRTGELFF
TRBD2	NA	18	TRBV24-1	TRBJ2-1	TGTGCCACCAGTGATTTGAAGGGACTAGCGGGGGGGTACAATGAGCAGTTCTTC	CATSDLKGLAGGYNEQFF
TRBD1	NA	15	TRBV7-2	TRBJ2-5	TGTGCCAGCAGCGCCCGACAGGGGCCCCGGGAGACCCAGTACTTC	CASSARQGPRETQYF
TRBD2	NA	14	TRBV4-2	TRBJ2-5	TGTGCCAGCAGCCAAGGCACTAGCGGGGAGACCCAGTACTTC	CASSQGTSGETQYF
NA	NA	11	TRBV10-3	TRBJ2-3	TGTGCCATCAGTGATCTAAATACGCAGTATTTT	CAISDLNTQYF
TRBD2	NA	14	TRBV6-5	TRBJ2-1	TGTGCCAGCATTCGACTAGCGGGCTACAATGAGCAGTTCTTC	CASIRLAGYNEQFF
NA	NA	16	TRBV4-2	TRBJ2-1	TGTGCCAGCAGCCAAGATGTTCAGGGTGGTAATAATGAGCAGTTCTTC	CASSQDVQGGNNEQFF
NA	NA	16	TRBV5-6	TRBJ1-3	TGTGCCAGCAGCTTGGTCGCAGGGGCCTCTGGAAACACCATATATTTT	CASSLVAGASGNTIYF
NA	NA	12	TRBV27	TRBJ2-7	TGTGCCAGCTGGGGCCCGGGCAACGAGCAGTACTTC	CASWGPGNEQYF
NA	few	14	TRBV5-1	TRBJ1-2	TGCGCCAGCAGCTTGGAAAAAACAGGGTCTGGCTACACCTTC	CASSLEKTGSGYTF
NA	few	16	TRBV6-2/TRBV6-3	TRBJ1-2	TGTGCCAGCAGTTACTCGGCAGGGGCTATACCGGATGGCTACACCTTC	CASSYSAGAIPDGYTF
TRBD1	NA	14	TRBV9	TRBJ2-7	TGTGCCAGCAGCGTAGGGACAGGCGCCTACGAGCAGTACTTC	CASSVGTGAYEQYF
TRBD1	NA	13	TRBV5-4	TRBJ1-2	TGTGCCAGCAGCCTACCGACAGGGGGCGGCTACACCTTC	CASSLPTGGGYTF
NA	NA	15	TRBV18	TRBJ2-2	TGTGCCAGCTCACCGGGCAGAGCGAACACCGGGGAGCTGTTTTTT	CASSPGRANTGELFF
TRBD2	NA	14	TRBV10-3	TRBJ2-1	TGTGCCACGACCACCCTAGCGGGGTACAATGAGCAGTTCTTC	CATTTLAGYNEQFF
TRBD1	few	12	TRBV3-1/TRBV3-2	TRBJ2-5	TGTGCCAGCAGCCATCTTCAGGGGGCCCAGTACTTC	CASSHLQGAQYF
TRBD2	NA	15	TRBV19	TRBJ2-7	TGTGCCAGTAGTATGAGCGGGAGCGTCTTTCGCGAGCAGTACTTC	CASSMSGSVFREQYF
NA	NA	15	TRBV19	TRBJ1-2	TGTGCCAGTAGCCCTTTGGCAGGGGACAACTATGGCTACACCTTC	CASSPLAGDNYGYTF
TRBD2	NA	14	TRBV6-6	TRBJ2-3	TGTGCCACCAGAGCGGGAGAGGGTACAGATACGCAGTATTTT	CATRAGEGTDTQYF
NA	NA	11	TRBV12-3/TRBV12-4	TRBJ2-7	TGTGCCAGCAGTTTACGGTCCGAGCAGTACTTC	CASSLRSEQYF
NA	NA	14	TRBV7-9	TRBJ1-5	TGTGCCAGCAGCCTTGGACAGTCCAATCAGCCCCAGCATTTT	CASSLGQSNQPQHF
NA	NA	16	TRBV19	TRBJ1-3	TGTGCCAGTAGTATTGGGTCGGGGTACTCTGGAAACACCATATATTTT	CASSIGSGYSGNTIYF
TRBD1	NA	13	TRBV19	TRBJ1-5	TGTGCCAGTAGTCCAGGGGGCGGGCAGCCCCAGCATTTT	CASSPGGGQPQHF
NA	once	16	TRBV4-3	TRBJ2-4	TGCGCCAGCAGCCAAGAGTTCGGGGTAGCCAAAAACATTCAGTACTTC	CASSQEFGVAKNIQYF
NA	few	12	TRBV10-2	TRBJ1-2	TGCGCCAGCAGCAGGGCTAACTATGGCTACACCTTC	CASSRANYGYTF
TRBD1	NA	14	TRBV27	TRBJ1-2	TGTGCCAGCAGGTCGACAGGGGGATTCTATGGCTACACCTTC	CASRSTGGFYGYTF
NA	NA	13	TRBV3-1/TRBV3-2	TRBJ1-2	TGTGCCAGCAGCCAACACCTGGCTGCTGGCTACACCTTC	CASSQHLAAGYTF
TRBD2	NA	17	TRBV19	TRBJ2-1	TGTGCCAGTAGTCCTGGAGGGGAGGGAGGGACTTACAATGAGCAGTTCTTC	CASSPGGEGGTYNEQFF
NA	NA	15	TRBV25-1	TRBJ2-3	TGTGCCAGCAGTGATGAGGAGGTCTGGACAGATACGCAGTATTTT	CASSDEEVWTDTQYF
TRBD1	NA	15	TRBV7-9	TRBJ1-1	TGTGCCAGCAGCCCACCGACAGGGGTGATGACTGAAGCTTTCTTT	CASSPPTGVMTEAFF
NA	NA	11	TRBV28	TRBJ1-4	TGTGCCAGCAGGGGGGGGGAAAAACTGTTTTTT	CASRGGEKLFF
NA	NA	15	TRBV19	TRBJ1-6	TGTGCCAGTAGCGCCAGCCTGGGCAGTAATTCACCCCTCCACTTT	CASSASLGSNSPLHF
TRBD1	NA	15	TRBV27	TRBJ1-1	TGTGCCAGCACAAGGCGGACAGGGACGAACACTGAAGCTTTCTTT	CASTRRTGTNTEAFF
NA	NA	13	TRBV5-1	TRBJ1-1	TGCGCCAGCAGCTTGTCCGGGGTCACTGAAGCTTTCTTT	CASSLSGVTEAFF
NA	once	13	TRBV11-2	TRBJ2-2	TGTGCCAGCGGGGACTTGAACACCGGGGAGCTGTTTTTT	CASGDLNTGELFF
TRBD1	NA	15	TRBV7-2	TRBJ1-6	TGTGCCAGCAGACCTCCGACAGGGGCTAATTCACCCCTCCACTTT	CASRPPTGANSPLHF
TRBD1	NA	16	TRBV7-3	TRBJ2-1	TGTGCCAGCAGCTTAAGAACAGGGGGCGGCCTAAATGAGCAGTTCTTC	CASSLRTGGGLNEQFF
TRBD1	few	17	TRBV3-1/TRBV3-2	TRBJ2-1	TGTGCCAGCAGCCAAGGGCACGGGACAGGGATCGGCAATGAGCAGTTCTTC	CASSQGHGTGIGNEQFF
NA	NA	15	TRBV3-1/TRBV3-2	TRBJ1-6	TGTGCCAGCAGCCTCGGAGGGATCTATAATTCACCCCTCCACTTT	CASSLGGIYNSPLHF
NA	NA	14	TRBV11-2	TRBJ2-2	TGTGCCAGCAGTCGCGAATCGAACACCGGGGAGCTGTTTTTT	CASSRESNTGELFF
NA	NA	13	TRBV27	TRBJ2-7	TGTGCCAGCAGTTTACACGACAGGCCCGAGCAGTACTTC	CASSLHDRPEQYF
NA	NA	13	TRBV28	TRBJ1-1	TGTGCCAGCAGCCAACAGGGGAACACTGAAGCTTTCTTT	CASSQQGNTEAFF